Below are 7 T cell receptor beta chains sequenced from a single sample in a study of regulatory T cells in long-lasting Graves disease. According to the study, TCR beta libraries were built with iRepertoire HTBI primers and CDR3-region Arm-PCR. One entry per CDR3 protein, called by TCRdb with MiXCR from the multiplex PCR reads. The table has approximately 400,000 distinct CDR3 sequences, approximately 10% seen once. Time point reported: newly diagnosed GD, antithyroid drugs for less than 3 months. From PBMCs, RNA was extracted and then used to make the TCR library. The same sample was also studied in work on T cells in Graves' hyperthyroidism and ophthalmopathy.

The material was peripheral blood mononuclear cells (PBMCs), obtained at new diagnosis, from a patient treated with antithyroid drugs. The receptor source for this set is a young woman with Graves disease.

J is TRBJ2-2 and V is TRBV6-2 or TRBV6-3; D ambiguous. The CDR3 length is 13 residues. From germline, CDR1 is MNHEY and CDR2 SVGEGT. The ends were cut back, 3 bases at V and 6 bases at J, with 8 bases in the middle. CDR3 in amino acids: CASSYSWAGELFF. In DNA, the CDR3 is TGTGCCAGCAGTTATTCGTGGGCCGGGGAGCTGTTTTTT.

V usage is TRBV15 and J usage is TRBJ2-7; D gene ambiguous. The CDR3 extends over 15 amino acids. Germline CDR1 and CDR2: LNHNV and YYDKDF (reference sequence). The ends were cut back, 0 bases at V and 0 bases at J, with 9 bases in the middle. CDR3 loop: CATSREYASSYEQYF. The CDR3 coding sequence is TGTGCCACCAGCAGAGAATATGCCAGCTCCTACGAGCAGTACTTC.

The chain joins TRBV19 to TRBJ1-1; possibly TRBD1 for D (6 bases). V lost 0 bases to trimming and J lost 8 bases, with 7 bases between them. The CDR3 has 12 amino acids. Looked up from germline, CDR1 is LNHDA and CDR2 is SQIVND (reference sequence). This CDR3 reads CASSIEGTEAFF. As DNA, the CDR3 is TGTGCCAGTAGTATAGAGGGGACAGAAGCTTTCTTT.

Ten or more counts support this clonotype. The gene calls are TRBV28 and TRBJ1-2, with TRBD1 identical over 8 bases. The CDR3 is made up of 15 amino acids. Germline V lookup: CDR1 MDHEN, CDR2 SYDVKM. V lost 2 bases, J lost 3 bases, and 5 bases stayed unmatched. CDR3 sequence reads: CASSLGQGRYYGYTF. CDR3 DNA sequence: TGTGCCAGCAGTTTAGGACAGGGTCGATACTATGGCTACACCTTC.

This clonotype was detected ten times or more. V and J are TRBV28 and TRBJ1-6; 7 bases agree with TRBD1. The CDR3 runs to 16 residues. Looked up from germline, CDR1 is MDHEN and CDR2 is SYDVKM. The junction had 8 bases not matched to a gene; V was cut back by 3 bases and J by 6 bases. The CDR3 DNA follows: TGTGCCAGCAGTTTTTTACCGGGACAGACTAATTCACCCCTCCACTTT. This gives the protein CASSFLPGQTNSPLHF. Full variable domain (outside the CDR3, taken from reference TRBV28 and TRBJ1-6): DVKVTQSSRYLVKRTGEKVFLECVQDMDHENMFWYRQDPGLGLRLIYFSYDVKMKEKGDIPEGYSVSREKKERFSLILESASTNQTSMYLCASSFLPGQTNSPLHFGNGTRLTVT.

This clonotype was recorded at least ten times. V usage is TRBV27 and J usage is TRBJ2-3; unclear D gene. The CDR3 contains 15 residues. Germline values: CDR1 MNHEY, CDR2 SMNVEV (reference sequence). With 5 bases removed from V and 0 bases from J, the gap between germline ends came to 12 bases. The CDR3 region is CASSPFGPSTDTQYF. The CDR3 coding sequence is TGTGCCAGCAGTCCGTTCGGCCCAAGCACAGATACGCAGTATTTT.

V gene TRBV7-9 combines with J gene TRBJ1-6; unclear D gene. The V gene lost 5 bases and the J gene lost 7 bases, with 15 bases spanning the gap. Per the germline V gene, CDR1 is SEHNR and CDR2 is FQNEAQ (reference sequence). This CDR3 is 15 amino acids long. CDR3 protein: CASSPRNYQNSPLHF. In DNA, the CDR3 is TGTGCCAGCAGCCCTCGTAATTACCAGAATTCACCCCTCCACTTT.